Listed here is a single TCR beta chain. Germline loops: CDR1 MNHEY, CDR2 SMNVEV (reference sequence). The V and J ends lost 0 bases and 5 bases respectively, with 7 bases between them. CDR3 length: 14 amino acids. This entry is derived from a study of blood T cells in healthy people across ages. A second PCR of about 6 to 11 cycles used a sample-barcoded 5' primer and a J-beta primer mix. Every single cDNA molecule received a tag from a template-switch adaptor with 12 random nucleotides. TCRdb re-analysed the 5' RACE reads in MiXCR, keeping a single row per CDR3 protein. The repertoire has approximately 780,000 distinct CDR3 sequences, approximately 24% of them found once; the top ten carry around 3%. Donation came from healthy Caucasian individuals in Russia who were aged about 6 to 95. The sample was also reused in another study, on T cells of mothers and their children. That paper notes: Study donors consisted of three healthy Caucasian mothers and their six children.

The sequencing input was blood. The chain links TRBV27 to TRBJ1-4, with no clear D. The receptor was derived from a boy between 10 and 17 years old in good health. This CDR3 is CASSLSVANEKLFF. In DNA, the CDR3 is TGTGCCAGCAGTTTATCCGTCGCAAATGAAAAACTGTTTTTT.